A selection of T cell receptor beta chains follows, all from one sample in a study of PD-L1 blockade in urothelial cancer. TCRdb keeps only in-frame clones here, not all; method: immunoSEQ multiplex PCR. The table has tens of thousands of clones, around three quarters seen once. The starting material was PBMCs, obtained around atezolizumab (anti-PD-L1) treatment. Receptors originate from a man between 65 and 85 years old with urothelial cancer. CDR3s include the opening cysteine and the closing phenylalanine or tryptophan. D genes are given only for firm matches. Expanded clones get a size class; other rows say once, few or many, or leave the size out.

>-|TRBJ1-6|-|TRBV5-5
CASRRPTPGTQNSPLHF
>-|TRBJ2-5|-|TRBV5-5
CASSSNWAQETQYF
>-|TRBJ2-6|-|TRBV7-8
CASSRGTSGANVLTF
>-|TRBJ2-5|-|TRBV6-5
CASSYSLTGTETQYF
>-|TRBJ2-2|-|TRBV6-5
CASLEGNTGELFF
>-|TRBJ1-4|-|TRBV27
CASSRRGGEKLFF
>TRBD1|TRBJ2-7|-|TRBV5-4
CASSPGTAVSYEQYF
>TRBD2|TRBJ2-1|-|TRBV2
CASGTGTSWGEQFF
>TRBD1|TRBJ1-1|-|TRBV10-3
CAISAGTGGDTEAFF
>-|TRBJ1-6|-|TRBV27
CASSRTGTRSRSYNSPLHF
>-|TRBJ2-6|-|TRBV7-8
CASSLLSSSGANVLTF
>-|TRBJ2-2|-|TRBV29-1
CSAKTDSNTGELFF
>-|TRBJ1-5|-|TRBV19
CASSGQLNSNQPQHF
>-|TRBJ2-5|-|TRBV28
CASTLGGRETQYF
>TRBD2|TRBJ2-5|once|TRBV5-1
CASSLAGTSPMGWYF
>-|TRBJ1-5|-|TRBV28
CASRPTYNQPQHF
>-|TRBJ2-5|-|TRBV9
CASSVASQETQYF
>TRBD1|TRBJ1-6|-|TRBV19
CASRPTRQGPYNSPLHF
>-|TRBJ1-1|-|TRBV5-4
CASSLGQVNTEAFF
>-|TRBJ2-7|-|TRBV4-1
CASSPRGTGLSYEQYF
>TRBD2|TRBJ2-1|-|TRBV5-4
CASSPMGLAGVANEQFF
>-|TRBJ2-2|-|TRBV7-3
CASSLDSSNTGELFF
>-|TRBJ2-1|-|TRBV12-5
CASGAGTLNEQFF
>-|TRBJ2-5|-|TRBV2
CASSERTFRTETQYF
>TRBD1|TRBJ1-5|few|TRBV19
CARQGAGNQPQHF
>-|TRBJ2-3|once|TRBV11-2
CASSKGTGGLAGSDTQYF
>TRBD1|TRBJ1-1|-|TRBV29-1
CSVGTGVNTEAFF
>TRBD1|TRBJ2-7|few|TRBV18
CASSGQGGSYEQYF
>-|TRBJ1-2|-|TRBV9
CASSATLGSNYGYTF
>TRBD2|TRBJ2-1|-|TRBV5-4
CASSSGSGRGGYNEQFF
>-|TRBJ1-5|once|TRBV5-8
CASSFDSPPQHF
>TRBD2|TRBJ2-1|-|TRBV30
CAWSHRRLAGGNNEQFF
>-|TRBJ1-5|-|TRBV2
CASSGESYSNQPQHF
>TRBD1|TRBJ1-1|-|TRBV7-2
CASSLDRGGTEAFF
>TRBD2|TRBJ2-1|-|TRBV7-3
CASSLRASGRGGNEQFF
>-|TRBJ1-3|-|TRBV4-1
CASSPILREAGNTIYF
>-|TRBJ1-2|-|TRBV18
CASSPRNRDNYGYTF
>-|TRBJ1-1|few|TRBV19
CASSIQMNTEAFF
>-|TRBJ2-7|once|TRBV4-1
CASSQDSLSSYEQYF
>TRBD2|TRBJ2-7|-|TRBV9
CASSVDGLADEQYF
>TRBD1|TRBJ2-2|-|TRBV6-1
CASSPTTGATGELFF
>-|TRBJ1-5|-|TRBV5-4
CASSSPDQPQHF
>-|TRBJ2-7|-|TRBV5-6
CASSIGGTYEQYF
>-|TRBJ2-1|-|TRBV9
CASSVALSFDEQFF
>-|TRBJ2-2|-|TRBV5-1
CASSSLAGLNTGELFF